A single sample is the source of the 22 T cell receptor beta chains below, sequenced in a study of blood T cells in healthy people across ages. The authors ran a second PCR of about 6 to 11 cycles using a sample-barcoded 5' primer and a J-beta primer mix. TCRdb re-called the 5' RACE reads through MiXCR, storing one row per CDR3 protein. The table shows some 1,800,000 distinct CDR3 sequences, with approximately 39% occurring only once. Sequenced material: blood. These receptor sequences come from a human donor in good health.

This clonotype was observed at least ten times. The chain links TRBV15 to TRBJ1-5; D is unresolved. Per germline, CDR1 LNHNV and CDR2 YYDKDF (reference sequence). CDR3 length equals 12 residues. V lost 0 bases and J 4 bases, leaving 1 base between the germline ends. The CDR3 loop is CATSRDNQPQHF. The CDR3 nucleotides read TGTGCCACCAGCAGAGATAATCAGCCCCAGCATTTT.

J is TRBJ1-5 and V is TRBV10-3, with 7 bases fitting TRBD1. V shed 9 bases, J shed 4 bases, and the junction held 3 bases outside the gene matches. Per the germline V gene, CDR1 is ENHRY and CDR2 is SYGVKD. The CDR3 runs 12 residues. The CDR3 reads CAIGTENQPQHF. The CDR3 bases are TGTGCCATAGGGACAGAGAATCAGCCCCAGCATTTT.

The chain carries TRBV5-1 and TRBJ2-7, with 8 bases fitting TRBD1. Germline V CDR1 and CDR2: SGHRS, YFSETQ. J was trimmed by 3 bases and V by 3 bases; bases with no gene match: 17. The CDR3 loop spans 18 amino acids. The CDR3 DNA is TGCGCCAGCAGCTCCCAGAGACCCCCGGGACAGGTTAACTACGAGCAGTACTTC. This sequence encodes CASSSQRPPGQVNYEQYF.

The chain carries TRBV4-2 and TRBJ2-3; D ambiguous. V was trimmed by 0 bases and J by 6 bases, leaving 7 bases between them. Germline V gene data show CDR1 as LGHNA and CDR2 as YNFKEQ. This CDR3 has 13 amino acids. The CDR3 nucleotides read TGTGCCAGCAGCCAAGATCCGGACGATACGCAGTATTTT. This codes for CASSQDPDDTQYF.

In this sample, this clonotype turned up a few times. The chain couples TRBV4-2 to TRBJ2-3; D gene ambiguous. The V end was cut by 0 bases, the J end by 6 bases, with 10 bases between. The CDR3 has 14 residues. Germline-derived CDR1 and CDR2 are LGHNA and YNFKEQ. The CDR3 DNA follows: TGTGCCAGCAGCCAAGATCTCGTCCGGGATACGCAGTATTTT. It encodes CASSQDLVRDTQYF.

This clonotype was recorded many times. This sequence joins TRBV7-2 and TRBJ2-3; 9 bases match TRBD1. Trimming at V came to 6 bases and at J to 1 base, leaving 2 bases not matched to a gene. The V gene's germline CDR1 is SGHTA and CDR2 FQGNSA. The CDR3 runs to 14 residues. CDR3 residues: CASSWDRGTDTQYF. The DNA of the CDR3 is TGTGCCAGCAGTTGGGACAGGGGCACAGATACGCAGTATTTT.

V gene TRBV2 combines with J gene TRBJ2-1; 15 nucleotides match TRBD2. Germline V lookup: CDR1 SNHLY, CDR2 FYNNEI. The CDR3 length is 17 residues. V was clipped by 8 bases and J by 2 bases; unmatched bases: 7. CDR3 sequence reads: CASVGTSGGKAYNEQFF. The CDR3 region has the DNA TGTGCCAGCGTGGGGACTAGCGGGGGGAAAGCCTACAATGAGCAGTTCTTC.

This chain joins TRBV6-5 and TRBJ1-2, with D possibly being TRBD1 (6 bases). Germline CDR1 and CDR2: MNHEY and SVGAGI. The CDR3 consists of 13 residues. Trimming took off 7 bases at V and 5 bases at J, with 14 bases between the two ends. CDR3 loop: CASTSWGHYGYTF. CDR3 in DNA: TGTGCCAGCACGTCTTGGGGGCATTATGGCTACACCTTC.

The chain couples TRBV7-9 to TRBJ2-2; a possible D gene is TRBD2 (5 bases). The CDR3 extends over 13 amino acids. V lost 5 bases and J 4 bases, leaving 8 bases between the germline ends. The germline V gene encodes CDR1 SEHNR and CDR2 FQNEAQ (reference sequence). CDR3 bases: TGTGCCAGCAGCATCGGGGTCACCGGGGAGCTGTTTTTT. It translates to CASSIGVTGELFF. The variable domain in full, completed from reference TRBV7-9 and TRBJ2-2, reads DTGVSQNPRHKITKRGQNVTFRCDPISEHNRLYWYRQTLGQGPEFLTYFQNEAQLEKSRLLSDRFSAERPKGSFSTLEIQRTEQGDSAMYLCASSIGVTGELFFGEGSRLTVL.

This chain joins TRBV7-9 and TRBJ2-3; no firm D call. Germline V gene data show CDR1 as SEHNR and CDR2 as FQNEAQ (reference sequence). The CDR3 runs to 13 residues. V lost 10 bases and J 6 bases, leaving 17 bases between the germline ends. The CDR3 loop is CAILWLGMDTQYF. In DNA form, the CDR3 reads TGTGCCATCCTTTGGTTGGGGATGGATACGCAGTATTTT. The full variable domain, with the rest looked up from reference TRBV7-9 and TRBJ2-3, is DTGVSQNPRHKITKRGQNVTFRCDPISEHNRLYWYRQTLGQGPEFLTYFQNEAQLEKSRLLSDRFSAERPKGSFSTLEIQRTEQGDSAMYLCAILWLGMDTQYFGPGTRLTVL.

J is TRBJ1-3 and V is TRBV29-1, with no clear D. Germline CDR1 reads SQVTM; CDR2 reads ANQGSEA. There are 11 residues in the CDR3. Trimming cost V 7 bases and J 3 bases, with 7 bases left between them. The CDR3 DNA reads TGCAGCGCGTTTGTTGGAAACACCATATATTTT. It translates to CSAFVGNTIYF. Looking up the rest from reference TRBV29-1 and TRBJ1-3 gives the full variable domain: SAVISQKPSRDICQRGTSLTIQCQVDSQVTMMFWYRQQPGQSLTLIATANQGSEATYESGFVIDKFPISRPNLTFSTLTVSNMSPEDSSIYLCSAFVGNTIYFGEGSWLTVV.

In the case of this clonotype: Germline and junction disagree at one end, which may indicate a read error. This chain uses TRBV27 with TRBJ1-5; tentatively, D is TRBD1 (6 bases). Germline CDR1 reads MNHEY; CDR2 reads SMNVEV (reference sequence). CDR3 length equals 14 residues. CDR3 in amino acids: CVSSSGVVGQPQHF. CDR3 in DNA: TGTGTCAGCAGTTCAGGGGTAGTCGGTCAGCCCCAGCATTTT.

This clonotype was counted between two and nine times. The V and J genes are TRBV29-1 and TRBJ1-2; tentatively, D is TRBD1 (5 bases). The CDR3 contains 13 residues. V lost 3 bases to trimming and J lost 4 bases, with 12 bases between them. The germline gives CDR1 SQVTM, CDR2 ANQGSEA. DNA of the CDR3: TGCAGCGTTGATTCACGGGGGGTCTATGGCTACACCTTC. Translated, it gives CSVDSRGVYGYTF.

This clonotype was seen a single time. This chain joins TRBV15 and TRBJ2-5; D is ambiguous. Germline V gives CDR1 LNHNV, CDR2 YYDKDF (reference sequence). The CDR3 has 13 residues. The V gene lost 4 bases and the J gene lost 2 bases, with 8 bases spanning the gap. The CDR3 nucleotides read TGTGCCACCAGCACGACCCCTCAAGAGACCCAGTACTTC. This codes for CATSTTPQETQYF.

The chain joins TRBV20-1 to TRBJ2-1, with a possible D match to TRBD2 (5 bases). Germline V gene sequence: CDR1 DFQATT, CDR2 SNEGSKA (reference sequence). CDR3 length equals 12 residues. The V end was cut by 1 base, the J end by 12 bases, with 13 bases between. CDR3 sequence reads: CSARGWPSGQFF. In nucleotides, the CDR3 is TGCAGTGCTAGAGGGTGGCCAAGCGGGCAGTTCTTC.

The chain carries TRBV18 and TRBJ2-4; D could derive from TRBD1 or TRBD2 (6 bases each). CDR1 KGHSH and CDR2 LQKENI come from the germline V gene. V was shortened by 4 bases and J by 1 base, with 14 bases between the two germline ends. The CDR3 contains 16 residues. The CDR3 sequence: CASSHREEGAKNIQYF. The CDR3 DNA is TGTGCCAGCTCACACAGGGAGGAGGGCGCCAAAAACATTCAGTACTTC.

The CDR3 loop is CASGVGHPGETQYF. The CDR3 coding sequence is TGTGCTAGTGGTGTTGGACACCCTGGAGAGACCCAGTACTTC. The chain employs TRBV12-5 and TRBJ2-7, with TRBD1 as a possible D gene (5 bases). The J call may be in error: the DNA end matches TRBJ2-5 better. The CDR3 totals 14 residues. Germline V lookup: CDR1 LGHNT, CDR2 FRNRAP.

The genes are TRBV18 and TRBJ1-5, with no clear D. The CDR3 extends over 15 amino acids. Deletions cut 3 bases from V and 0 bases from J, with 9 bases between. CDR1 is KGHSH and CDR2 is LQKENI in the germline V gene. CDR3 nucleotide sequence: TGTGCCAGCTCACCGGGGTCTGTTAGCAATCAGCCCCAGCATTTT. Translated: CASSPGSVSNQPQHF.

This rearrangement joins TRBV6-6 to TRBJ2-1; 9 positions agree with TRBD1. With V trimmed by 2 bases and J by 2 bases, 1 base remained unmatched. The germline gives CDR1 MNHNY, CDR2 SVGAGI (reference sequence). The CDR3 is 15 residues long. The CDR3 DNA follows: TGTGCCAGCAGTTACCGGGACAGGGCCTACAATGAGCAGTTCTTC. It codes for CASSYRDRAYNEQFF.

The V and J genes are TRBV4-2 and TRBJ2-5; D remains unclear. Germline V gene lookup returns CDR1 LGHNA and CDR2 YNFKEQ. V dropped 4 bases and J dropped 5 bases, with 14 bases sitting between them. CDR3 length: 14 residues. CDR3 loop: CASSLEGNGETQYF. The CDR3 nucleotides are TGTGCCAGCAGCCTCGAAGGGAATGGGGAGACCCAGTACTTC.

The V call is TRBV29-1, the J call TRBJ2-1, with 7 nucleotides matching TRBD1. CDR3 size: 14 residues. J lost 7 bases, V lost 4 bases, and 10 bases had no gene match. Germline assignment: CDR1 SQVTM and CDR2 ANQGSEA. The CDR3 reads CSVVPGQSPNEQFF. CDR3 in DNA: TGCAGCGTTGTCCCGGGACAGAGTCCAAATGAGCAGTTCTTC.

This clonotype was counted only a few times. V gene TRBV12-3 or TRBV12-4 combines with J gene TRBJ2-3, with D possibly matching TRBD1 (5 bases). This CDR3 spans 14 amino acids. V gave up 7 bases and J gave up 4 bases, with 15 bases separating them. In DNA form, the CDR3 reads TGTGCCAGCATCCGCAGGGCGACCGCAGATACGCAGTATTTT. This translates into CASIRRATADTQYF.